What follows are 10 T cell receptor beta chains derived from one specimen sequenced in a study of shared clonotypes between healthy human individuals. TCRdb keeps only in-frame clones here, not all; method: immunoSEQ multiplex PCR. This repertoire shows around 1,000,000 clones, 70% to 85% found once; its top ten account for almost 0.9%. The sample was memory CD4+ T cells from PBMCs. Subset indicated: CD45RA-negative fraction. The receptors come from a man aged 18 to 30 in good health. Some clones in this sample may be carry-over from other donors' samples.

The rearrangement links TRBV6-1 to TRBJ2-3; the D is unclear. Germline V CDR1 and CDR2: MNHNS, SASEGT. The CDR3 sequence is 12 residues long. The germline V and J ends were trimmed by 3 bases and 3 bases, with 4 bases remaining between them. The CDR3 loop reads CASSEGTDTQYF. As DNA, the CDR3 is TGTGCCAGCAGTGAGGGGACAGATACGCAGTATTTT.

This clone was recorded a few times. The chain links TRBV10-3 to TRBJ2-2; 8 nucleotides agree with TRBD2. Germline CDR1 and CDR2: ENHRY and SYGVKD. CDR3 length: 16 residues. The junction had 9 bases not matched to a gene; V was cut back by 4 bases and J by 5 bases. This chain's CDR3 is CAISGPSGRGTGELFF. In nucleotides, the CDR3 is TGTGCCATCAGTGGCCCGAGCGGGAGAGGGACCGGGGAGCTGTTTTTT.

This clone was seen a single time. The rearrangement uses TRBV5-1 and TRBJ1-1, with D possibly matching TRBD1 (5 bases). Germline loops: CDR1 SGHRS, CDR2 YFSETQ. This CDR3 is 13 amino acids long. V was cut by 0 bases and J by 6 bases, with 9 bases left in between. CDR3 loop: CASSLVGGAEAFF. For the CDR3, the DNA is TGCGCCAGCAGCTTGGTTGGAGGGGCTGAAGCTTTCTTT.

The chain carries TRBV27 and TRBJ1-5; D gene uncertain. V was pared by 5 bases and J by 2 bases, with 16 bases between. This CDR3 has 16 residues. Germline V gene lookup returns CDR1 MNHEY and CDR2 SMNVEV (reference sequence). CDR3 in DNA: TGTGCCAGCAGTAAATTGGGCCCTGGGGGCAATCAGCCCCAGCATTTT. This sequence encodes CASSKLGPGGNQPQHF.

CDR3 nucleotides: TGTGCCAGCAGTGCCAATGGGTACGATGAGCAGTTCTTC. This translates into CASSANGYDEQFF. The chain employs TRBV6-4 and TRBJ2-1; D gene ambiguous. With 4 bases removed from V and 8 bases from J, the gap between germline ends came to 12 bases. Germline loops: CDR1 MRHNA, CDR2 SNTAGT. The CDR3 is 13 residues long.

J is TRBJ2-3 and V is TRBV7-2; 7 bases are shared with TRBD2. CDR3 length: 15 amino acids. V shed 1 base, J shed 2 bases, and the junction held 3 bases outside the gene matches. CDR1 is SGHTA and CDR2 is FQGNSA in the germline V gene. The CDR3 sequence: CASSLGGSDTDTQYF. DNA for the CDR3: TGTGCCAGCAGCTTAGGCGGGAGTGACACAGATACGCAGTATTTT.

The chain joins TRBV5-1 to TRBJ2-5; TRBD2 agrees at 13 bases. This CDR3 contains 16 residues. The germline gives CDR1 SGHRS, CDR2 YFSETQ. With V trimmed by 4 bases and J by 4 bases, 7 bases remained unmatched. CDR3 in amino acids: CASSTGLAGARETQYF. The CDR3 bases are TGCGCCAGCAGCACCGGACTAGCGGGAGCCCGAGAGACCCAGTACTTC. The full variable domain, in which reference TRBV5-1 and TRBJ2-5 provide the parts outside the CDR3, is KAGVTQTPRYLIKTRGQQVTLSCSPISGHRSVSWYQQTPGQGLQFLFEYFSETQRNKGNFPGRFSGRQFSNSRSEMNVSTLELGDSALYLCASSTGLAGARETQYFGPGTRLLVL.

This clone was detected a few times. The gene calls are TRBV7-9 and TRBJ2-7; TRBD1 matches at 7 bases. The CDR3 spans 16 residues. J was trimmed by 5 bases and V by 7 bases; bases with no gene match: 17. Germline CDR1 reads SEHNR; CDR2 reads FQNEAQ (reference sequence). In nucleotides, the CDR3 is TGTGCCAGCACCGTAAGGGGCAAGACAGGGATCAACGAGCAGTACTTC. Translation: CASTVRGKTGINEQYF.

This chain connects TRBV11-2 to TRBJ1-1; the D gene is possibly TRBD1 (6 bases). Trimming cost V 5 bases and J 5 bases, with 18 bases left between them. This CDR3 is 15 amino acids long. The V gene's germline CDR1 is SGHAT and CDR2 FQNNGV. The CDR3 region has the DNA TGTGCCAGCAGCGACGCTTTTGGGGGCCGAACTGAAGCTTTCTTT. Its protein product is CASSDAFGGRTEAFF.

The count of this clone is one. The chain uses TRBV5-1 and TRBJ1-2; 7 bases line up with TRBD1. This CDR3 has 14 residues. Per germline, CDR1 SGHRS and CDR2 YFSETQ. V gave up 3 bases and J gave up 0 bases; unmatched junction bases: 2. The CDR3 nucleotides read TGCGCCAGCAGCTCGACAGGGCCTAACTATGGCTACACCTTC. This codes for CASSSTGPNYGYTF.